This entry features one T cell receptor beta chain sequence. Its antigen is as yet unknown. This entry comes from a study of cytomegalovirus exposure and HLA in healthy donors. Regarding the study as a whole: Productive rates of about 90% or about 30% were seen for most TCR beta V segments in an earlier analysis. The sole available immune exposure information was CMV serostatus.

Use of 60 Vbeta and 13 Jbeta primers characterized the PCR. Profiled with immunoSEQ multiplex PCR; TCRdb holds only in-frame clones, not every one. This table holds 110,000 to 150,000 clones, about three quarters found once. CDR3 length equals 18 residues. Germline CDR1 reads MNHEY; CDR2 reads SMNVEV (reference sequence). V was clipped by 2 bases and J by 2 bases; unmatched bases: 11. The genes are TRBV27 and TRBJ2-3, with TRBD2 matching over 9 bases. The sequencing sample was made of PBMCs. The clonotype originates from a woman aged 25 to 45 in good health and CMV-seronegative. The CDR3 region is CASSLSPVLAGDTDTQYF. The CDR3 nucleotides read TGTGCCAGCAGTTTAAGCCCTGTCTTAGCGGGGGACACAGATACGCAGTATTTT.